This TCR beta chain was captured by sequencing in a study of cytomegalovirus exposure and HLA in healthy donors. Study-wide findings and caveats: It was reportedly the case that the classifier diagnosed cytomegalovirus status with high specificity and sensitivity.

To note about this clone: Its antigen is not known.

Method: immunoSEQ multiplex PCR; TCRdb's copy keeps in-frame clones and lacks some. The table records some 84,000 clones, roughly 91% of them present only once. A 120-subject validation cohort, separate from the 666-subject first cohort, supplied the donors. Germline assignment: CDR1 MNHEY and CDR2 SMNVEV (reference sequence). V lost 5 bases to trimming and J lost 3 bases; unmatched junction nucleotides: 10. The CDR3 consists of 16 residues. Sequencing used PBMCs. V and J are TRBV27 and TRBJ1-5; 7 positions match TRBD1. The sequence came from a young man in good health and CMV-seronegative. CDR3 region: CASSPRTGGNNQPQHF. The CDR3 nucleotides are TGTGCCAGCAGTCCACGGACAGGAGGTAACAATCAGCCCCAGCATTTT.